Shown below are 8 T cell receptor beta chains from a single sample sequenced in a study of T cell responses to AZD1222 COVID-19 vaccine. Here immunoSEQ multiplex PCR was the method, and the copy in TCRdb shows in-frame clones only, minus some. The sample holds 95,000 to 150,000 clones, 88% seen once. Sample: peripheral blood, taken on day 0 of AZD1222 vaccination. The source is an adult in good health.

V gene TRBV7-2 combines with J gene TRBJ1-2, with D hard to call. The CDR3 spans 16 residues. V lost 1 base to trimming and J lost 1 base, with 13 bases between them. CDR1 is SGHTA, CDR2 FQGNSA, per germline. CDR3 nucleotides: TGTGCCAGCAGCTTAGTGTCGGGGATGGATAACTATGGCTACACCTTC. Encoded protein: CASSLVSGMDNYGYTF.

V gene TRBV10-3 combines with J gene TRBJ1-5; D uncertain. V was trimmed by 3 bases and J by 4 bases, leaving 13 bases between them. CDR3 length: 15 residues. Germline V gene data show CDR1 as ENHRY and CDR2 as SYGVKD. The CDR3 region is CAISEFSLKNQPQHF. CDR3 coding DNA: TGTGCCATCAGTGAATTTTCCCTCAAGAATCAGCCCCAGCATTTT.

The CDR3 is CASSLVGTAETQYF. The CDR3 region has the DNA TGTGCCAGCAGCTTGGTTGGGACAGCAGAGACCCAGTACTTC. The V call is TRBV5-6, the J call TRBJ2-5; TRBD1 aligns across 7 bases. Per germline, CDR1 SGHDT and CDR2 YYEEEE. The CDR3 sequence is 14 residues long. V shed 0 bases and J 4 bases; nucleotides not matched to a gene: 3.

This chain connects TRBV5-1 to TRBJ1-6; D gene uncertain. CDR1 and CDR2 from the germline V gene are SGHRS and YFSETQ. Trimming took 0 bases from V and 0 from J, leaving 13 bases between them. The CDR3 runs 18 residues. CDR3 in DNA: TGCGCCAGCAGCTTGGATTCCCTTTATAGCTCCTATAATTCACCCCTCCACTTT. It encodes CASSLDSLYSSYNSPLHF.

The chain recombines TRBV7-6 with TRBJ2-1, with 8 bases that match TRBD2. Germline-derived CDR1 and CDR2 are SGHVS and FNYEAQ. The V segment lost 2 bases and the J segment 4 bases; nucleotides outside the gene matches: 4. This CDR3 has 15 amino acids. The CDR3 protein is CASSLRERGYNEQFF. The CDR3 coding sequence is TGTGCCAGCAGCTTAAGGGAGCGGGGGTACAATGAGCAGTTCTTC.

This clone was counted only a few times. The chain carries TRBV7-9 and TRBJ1-2; 11 positions agree with TRBD1. Per germline, CDR1 SEHNR and CDR2 FQNEAQ (reference sequence). The CDR3 runs to 14 residues. V lost 4 bases, J lost 4 bases, and 2 bases stayed unmatched. The CDR3 sequence is CASSWTGGSYGYTF. CDR3 DNA sequence: TGTGCCAGCAGCTGGACAGGGGGCTCCTATGGCTACACCTTC.

The rearrangement links TRBV15 to TRBJ1-4; the D is unclear. The germline V gene encodes CDR1 LNHNV and CDR2 YYDKDF (reference sequence). The CDR3 runs to 17 residues. The V end was cut by 0 bases, the J end by 0 bases, with 11 bases between. CDR3 in amino acids: CATSRDPAVTTNEKLFF. The DNA of the CDR3 is TGTGCCACCAGCAGAGATCCAGCGGTAACAACTAATGAAAAACTGTTTTTT.

The chain links TRBV14 to TRBJ2-7; no firm D call. The length of the CDR3 is 14 residues. V shed 0 bases and J shed 3 bases, with 9 bases lying between them. In germline, CDR1 is SGHDN, CDR2 FVKESK. CDR3 nucleotides: TGTGCCAGCAGCCAAGACCGTTTTAGCTACGAGCAGTACTTC. Translating it yields CASSQDRFSYEQYF.